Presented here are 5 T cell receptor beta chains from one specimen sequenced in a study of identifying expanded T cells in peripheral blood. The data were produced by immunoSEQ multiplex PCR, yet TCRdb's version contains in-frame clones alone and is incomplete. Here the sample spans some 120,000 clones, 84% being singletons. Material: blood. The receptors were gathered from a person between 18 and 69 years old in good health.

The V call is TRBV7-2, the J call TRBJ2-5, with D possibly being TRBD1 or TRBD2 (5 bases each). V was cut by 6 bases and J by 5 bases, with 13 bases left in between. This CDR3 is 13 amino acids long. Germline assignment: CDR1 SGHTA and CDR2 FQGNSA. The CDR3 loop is CASRRVGEETQYF. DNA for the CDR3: TGTGCCAGCAGGAGGGTGGGGGAGGAGACCCAGTACTTC.

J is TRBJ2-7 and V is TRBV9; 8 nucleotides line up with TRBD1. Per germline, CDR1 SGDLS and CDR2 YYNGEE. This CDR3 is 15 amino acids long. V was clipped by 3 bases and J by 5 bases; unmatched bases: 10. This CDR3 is CASSASGGREDEQYF. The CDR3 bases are TGTGCCAGCAGCGCCTCAGGGGGCAGGGAAGACGAGCAGTACTTC.

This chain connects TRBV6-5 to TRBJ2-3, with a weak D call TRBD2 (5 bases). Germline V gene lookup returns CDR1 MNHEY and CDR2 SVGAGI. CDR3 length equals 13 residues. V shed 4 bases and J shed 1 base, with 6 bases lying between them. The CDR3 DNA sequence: TGTGCCAGCAGTTCCGGGGGCACAGATACGCAGTATTTT. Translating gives CASSSGGTDTQYF.

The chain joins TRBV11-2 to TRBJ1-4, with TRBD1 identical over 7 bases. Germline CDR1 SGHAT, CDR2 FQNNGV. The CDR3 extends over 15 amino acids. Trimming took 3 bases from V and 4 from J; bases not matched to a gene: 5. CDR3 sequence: CASSFRDRLNEKLFF. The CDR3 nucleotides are TGTGCCAGCAGCTTCCGGGACAGACTTAATGAAAAACTGTTTTTT. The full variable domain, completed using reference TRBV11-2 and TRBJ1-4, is EAGVAQSPRYKIIEKRQSVAFWCNPISGHATLYWYQQILGQGPKLLIQFQNNGVVDDSQLPKDRFSAERLKGVDSTLKIQPAKLEDSAVYLCASSFRDRLNEKLFFGSGTQLSVL.

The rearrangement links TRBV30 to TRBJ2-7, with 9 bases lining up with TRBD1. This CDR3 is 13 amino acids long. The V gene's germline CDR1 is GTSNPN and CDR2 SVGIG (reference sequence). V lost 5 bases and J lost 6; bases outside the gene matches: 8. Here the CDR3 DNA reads TGTGCCTGGGTACGGACAGGGGTGGGCGAGCAGTACTTC. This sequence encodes CAWVRTGVGEQYF.